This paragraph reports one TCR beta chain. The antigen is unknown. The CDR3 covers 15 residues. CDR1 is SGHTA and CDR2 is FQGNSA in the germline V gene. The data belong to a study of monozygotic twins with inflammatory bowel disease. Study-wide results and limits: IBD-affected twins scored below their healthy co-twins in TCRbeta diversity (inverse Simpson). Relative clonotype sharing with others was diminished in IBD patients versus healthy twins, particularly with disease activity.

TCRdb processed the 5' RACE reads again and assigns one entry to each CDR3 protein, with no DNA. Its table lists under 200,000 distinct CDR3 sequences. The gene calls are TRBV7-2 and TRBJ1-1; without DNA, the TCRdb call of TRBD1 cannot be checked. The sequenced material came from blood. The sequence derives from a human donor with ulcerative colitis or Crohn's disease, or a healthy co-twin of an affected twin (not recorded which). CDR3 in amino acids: CASTTNAGGDTEAFF.